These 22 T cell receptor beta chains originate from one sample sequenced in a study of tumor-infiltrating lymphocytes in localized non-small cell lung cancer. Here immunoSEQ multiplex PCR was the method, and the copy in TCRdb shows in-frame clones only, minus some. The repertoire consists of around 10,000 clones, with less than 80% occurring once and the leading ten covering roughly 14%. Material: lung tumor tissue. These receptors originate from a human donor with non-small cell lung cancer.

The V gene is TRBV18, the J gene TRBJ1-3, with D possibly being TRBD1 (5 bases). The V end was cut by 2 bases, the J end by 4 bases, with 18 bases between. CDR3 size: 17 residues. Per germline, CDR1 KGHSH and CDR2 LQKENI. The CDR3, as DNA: TGTGCCAGCTCACCAGCCCCTGGCGGGACCCCCGGAAACACCATATATTTT. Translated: CASSPAPGGTPGNTIYF.

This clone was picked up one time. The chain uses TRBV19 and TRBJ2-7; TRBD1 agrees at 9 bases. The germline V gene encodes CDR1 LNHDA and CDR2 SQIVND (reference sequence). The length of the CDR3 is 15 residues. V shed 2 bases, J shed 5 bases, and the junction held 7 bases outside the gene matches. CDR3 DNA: TGTGCCAGTAGTATAAGGGACAGGGAGGTGGACGAGCAGTACTTC. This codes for CASSIRDREVDEQYF.

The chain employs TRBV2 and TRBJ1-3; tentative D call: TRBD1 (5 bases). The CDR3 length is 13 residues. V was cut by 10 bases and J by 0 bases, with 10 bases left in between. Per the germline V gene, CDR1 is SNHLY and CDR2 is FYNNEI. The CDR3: CAIGQASGNTIYF. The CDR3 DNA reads TGTGCCATCGGACAAGCCTCTGGAAACACCATATATTTT.

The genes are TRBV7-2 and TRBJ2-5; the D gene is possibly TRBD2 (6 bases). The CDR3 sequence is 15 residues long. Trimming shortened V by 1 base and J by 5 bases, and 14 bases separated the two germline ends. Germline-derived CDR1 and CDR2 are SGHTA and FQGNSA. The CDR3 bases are TGTGCCAGCAGCTTAGAAGGGAGGTATGGGGAGACCCAGTACTTC. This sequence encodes CASSLEGRYGETQYF.

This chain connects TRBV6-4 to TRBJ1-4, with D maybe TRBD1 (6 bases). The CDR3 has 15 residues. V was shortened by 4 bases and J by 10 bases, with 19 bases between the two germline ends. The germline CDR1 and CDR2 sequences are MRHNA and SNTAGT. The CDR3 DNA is TGTGCCAGCAGTGTCCCATTCGGGGGCTGGGGAAAACTGTTTTTT. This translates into CASSVPFGGWGKLFF.

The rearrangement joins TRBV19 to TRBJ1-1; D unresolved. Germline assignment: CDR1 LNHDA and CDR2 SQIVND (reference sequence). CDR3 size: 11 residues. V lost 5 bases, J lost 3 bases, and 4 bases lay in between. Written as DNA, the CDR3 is TGTGCCAGTAGTCCCGACACTGAAGCTTTCTTT. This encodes CASSPDTEAFF.

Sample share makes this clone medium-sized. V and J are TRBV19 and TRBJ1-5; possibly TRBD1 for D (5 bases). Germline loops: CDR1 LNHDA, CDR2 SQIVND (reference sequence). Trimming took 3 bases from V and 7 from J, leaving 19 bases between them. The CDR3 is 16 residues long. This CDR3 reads CASSMGRGRLDQPQHF. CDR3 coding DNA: TGTGCCAGTAGTATGGGACGTGGGCGCCTGGACCAGCCCCAGCATTTT. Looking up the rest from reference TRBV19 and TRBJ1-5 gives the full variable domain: DGGITQSPKYLFRKEGQNVTLSCEQNLNHDAMYWYRQDPGQGLRLIYYSQIVNDFQKGDIAEGYSVSREKKESFPLTVTSAQKNPTAFYLCASSMGRGRLDQPQHFGDGTRLSIL.

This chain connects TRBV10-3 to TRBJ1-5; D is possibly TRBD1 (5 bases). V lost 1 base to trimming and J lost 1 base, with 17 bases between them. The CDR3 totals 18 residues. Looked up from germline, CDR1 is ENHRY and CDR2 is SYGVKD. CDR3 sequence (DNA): TGTGCCATCAGTGAGTTTCAGACAGAAACGCGGAGCAATCAGCCCCAGCATTTT. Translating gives CAISEFQTETRSNQPQHF.

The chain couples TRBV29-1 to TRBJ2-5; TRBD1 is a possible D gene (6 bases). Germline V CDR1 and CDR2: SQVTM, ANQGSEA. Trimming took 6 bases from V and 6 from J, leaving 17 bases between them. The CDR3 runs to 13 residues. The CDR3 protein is CSVHRTGIQTQYF. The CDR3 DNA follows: TGCAGCGTACACCGTACAGGGATACAGACCCAGTACTTC.

CDR3 bases: TGTGCCAGCAGCCCCACCCGACAGACAGGTGAAAAACTGTTTTTT. Protein product: CASSPTRQTGEKLFF. The rearrangement joins TRBV7-6 to TRBJ1-4, with D perhaps matching TRBD1 (6 bases). The germline V gene has CDR1 SGHVS and CDR2 FNYEAQ. The CDR3 contains 15 residues. Trimming took 5 bases from V and 7 from J, leaving 17 bases between them. Combining the CDR3 with reference TRBV7-6 and TRBJ1-4 gives the whole variable domain GAGVSQSPRYKVTKRGQDVALRCDPISGHVSLYWYRQALGQGPEFLTYFNYEAQQDKSGLPNDRFSAERPEGSISTLTIQRTEQRDSAMYRCASSPTRQTGEKLFFGSGTQLSVL.

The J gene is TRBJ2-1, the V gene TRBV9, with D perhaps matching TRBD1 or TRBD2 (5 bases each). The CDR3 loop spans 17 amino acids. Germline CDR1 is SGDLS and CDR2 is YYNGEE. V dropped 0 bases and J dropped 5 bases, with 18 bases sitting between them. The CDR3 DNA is TGTGCCAGCAGCGTAGAACTGGCCTGGGGGAAACACAATGAGCAGTTCTTC. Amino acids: CASSVELAWGKHNEQFF.

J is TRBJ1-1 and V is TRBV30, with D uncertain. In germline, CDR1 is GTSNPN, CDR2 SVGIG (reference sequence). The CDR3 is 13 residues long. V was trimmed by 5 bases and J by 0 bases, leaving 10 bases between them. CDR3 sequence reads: CAWLDHMNTEAFF. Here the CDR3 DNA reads TGTGCCTGGTTGGACCACATGAACACTGAAGCTTTCTTT.

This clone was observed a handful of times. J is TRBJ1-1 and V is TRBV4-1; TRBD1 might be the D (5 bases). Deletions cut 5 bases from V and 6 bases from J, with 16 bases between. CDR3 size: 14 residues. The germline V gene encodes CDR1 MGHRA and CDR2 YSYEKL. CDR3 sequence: CASSTRGARAEAFF. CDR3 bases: TGCGCCAGCAGCACCCGAGGGGCGAGGGCTGAAGCTTTCTTT.

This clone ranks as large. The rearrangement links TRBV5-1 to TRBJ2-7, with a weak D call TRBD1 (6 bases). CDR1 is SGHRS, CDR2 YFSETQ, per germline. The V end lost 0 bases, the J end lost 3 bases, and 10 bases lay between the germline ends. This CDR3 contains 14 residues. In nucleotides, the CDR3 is TGCGCCAGCAGCTTGGCGCCAGGGGACTACGAGCAGTACTTC. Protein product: CASSLAPGDYEQYF.

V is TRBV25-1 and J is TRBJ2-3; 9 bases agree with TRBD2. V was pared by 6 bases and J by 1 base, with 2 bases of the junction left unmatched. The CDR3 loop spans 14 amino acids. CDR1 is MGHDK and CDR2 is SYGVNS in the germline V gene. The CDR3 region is CASRWTSGTDTQYF. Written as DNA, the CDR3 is TGTGCCAGCAGATGGACTAGCGGCACAGATACGCAGTATTTT.

The CDR3 DNA sequence: TGCAGCGTCGCGGGACTAGCGGGAGTGTTGAACGAGCAGTACTTC. This encodes CSVAGLAGVLNEQYF. The J gene is TRBJ2-7, the V gene TRBV29-1, with 14 bases identical to TRBD2. Trimming cost V 6 bases and J 5 bases; bases outside gene matches: 9. The CDR3 is 15 residues long. Germline V CDR1 and CDR2: SQVTM, ANQGSEA.

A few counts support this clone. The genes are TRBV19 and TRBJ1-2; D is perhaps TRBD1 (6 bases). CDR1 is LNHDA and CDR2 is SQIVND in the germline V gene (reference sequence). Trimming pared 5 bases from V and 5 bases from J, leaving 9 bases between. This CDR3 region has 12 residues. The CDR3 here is CASSRGQYGYTF. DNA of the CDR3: TGTGCCAGTAGTCGTGGACAGTATGGCTACACCTTC.

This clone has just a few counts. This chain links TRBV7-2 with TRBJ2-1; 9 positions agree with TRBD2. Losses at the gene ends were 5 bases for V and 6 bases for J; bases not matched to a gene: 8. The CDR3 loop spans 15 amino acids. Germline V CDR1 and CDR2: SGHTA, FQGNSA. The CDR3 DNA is TGTGCCAGCAGCCCTATAGCGGGGGTGATCAATGAGCAGTTCTTC. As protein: CASSPIAGVINEQFF. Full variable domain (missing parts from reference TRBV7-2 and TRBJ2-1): GAGVSQSPSNKVTEKGKDVELRCDPISGHTALYWYRQSLGQGLEFLIYFQGNSAPDKSGLPSDRFSAERTGGSVSTLTIQRTQQEDSAVYLCASSPIAGVINEQFFGPGTRLTVL.

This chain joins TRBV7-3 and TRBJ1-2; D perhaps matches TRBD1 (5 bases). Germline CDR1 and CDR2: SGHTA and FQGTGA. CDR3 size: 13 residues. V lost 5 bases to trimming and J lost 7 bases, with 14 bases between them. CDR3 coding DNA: TGTGCCAGCAGCGCGAGGGGCGGGAGTGGCTACACCTTC. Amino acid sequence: CASSARGGSGYTF.

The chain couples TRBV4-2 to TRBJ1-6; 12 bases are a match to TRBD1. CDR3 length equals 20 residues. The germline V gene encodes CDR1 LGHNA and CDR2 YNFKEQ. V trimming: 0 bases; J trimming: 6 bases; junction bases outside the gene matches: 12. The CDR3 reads CASSQDWVGDRGQSNSPLHF. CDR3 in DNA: TGTGCCAGCAGCCAAGATTGGGTTGGGGACAGGGGGCAGAGTAATTCACCCCTCCACTTT.

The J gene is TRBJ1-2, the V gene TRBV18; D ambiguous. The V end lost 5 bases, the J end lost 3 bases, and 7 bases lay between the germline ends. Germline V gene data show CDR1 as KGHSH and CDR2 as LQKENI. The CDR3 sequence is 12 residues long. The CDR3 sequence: CASSVSDYGYTF. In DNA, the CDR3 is TGTGCCAGCTCAGTCTCCGACTATGGCTACACCTTC.

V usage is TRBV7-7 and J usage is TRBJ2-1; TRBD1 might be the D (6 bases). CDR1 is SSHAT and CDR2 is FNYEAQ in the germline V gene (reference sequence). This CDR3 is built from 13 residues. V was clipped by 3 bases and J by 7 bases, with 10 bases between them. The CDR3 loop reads CASSFGQNNEQFF. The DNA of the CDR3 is TGTGCCAGCAGCTTTGGACAGAATAATGAGCAGTTCTTC.